This T cell receptor beta chain was identified in a study of T cells after yellow fever vaccination. On the study more broadly: Some fractions had low cell numbers, and these were prepared with SMART-Seq v4 Ultra Low Input.

A process of 5'RACE template switching, which added a universal primer site and UMIs, was used to make TCR cDNA. One entry per CDR3 protein results from TCRdb running MiXCR on the 5' RACE reads. The sample lists over 65,000 distinct CDR3 sequences, about an eighth occurring once. Trimming took off 8 bases at V and 4 bases at J, with 11 bases between the two ends. Per the germline V gene, CDR1 is MNHNY and CDR2 is SVGAGI (reference sequence). The length of the CDR3 is 12 residues. V is TRBV6-6 and J is TRBJ1-1; the D gene is possibly TRBD1 (5 bases). This TCR derives from a man younger than 35 who received the YFV17D yellow fever vaccine. The source was CD8+ T cells not binding an NS4B(214-222) dextramer, sorted from PBMCs, collected approximately 22 days after the first yellow fever vaccination. CDR3 protein: CASSGGGTEAFF. The DNA for the CDR3 is TGTGCCAGCTCTGGTGGGGGCACTGAAGCTTTCTTT.